The following is a T cell receptor beta chain sequence with its context. Its antigen remains unknown. The sample originates from a study of cytomegalovirus exposure and HLA in healthy donors. As for the study in general: The 120 or so validation repertoires used a platform that matched the one used for the approximately 690 first-cohort repertoires, as a later analysis reported.

Study outcomes and limitations: The study listed under 200 cytomegalovirus-associated TCR beta chains.

Measured with immunoSEQ multiplex PCR; TCRdb has only the in-frame clones, and not every one. The sample records 200,000 or so clones, roughly 80% being singletons. Germline V gene lookup returns CDR1 SGHVS and CDR2 FQNEAQ. The CDR3 is 12 amino acids. With 1 base removed from V and 7 bases from J, the gap between germline ends came to 7 bases. The sequenced sample consisted of PBMCs. The clonotype was recovered from a man aged 18 to 29 in good health and CMV-seropositive. The chain employs TRBV7-8 and TRBJ2-5, with D perhaps TRBD2 (5 bases). Here the CDR3 reads CASSLERGTQYF. CDR3 in DNA: TGTGCCAGCAGCTTAGAACGGGGGACCCAGTACTTC.